Listed here are 23 T cell receptor beta chains from one sample, sequenced in a study of control samples from healthy donors and cancer patients. Here immunoSEQ multiplex PCR was the method, and the copy in TCRdb shows in-frame clones only, minus some. The sample contains 20,000 to 30,000 clones, approximately 85% of which appear only once. Sequenced sample: PBMCs. These receptors originate from a man aged 55 to 70 with colorectal cancer.

V is TRBV6-6 and J is TRBJ1-1; 7 positions match TRBD1. Germline-derived CDR1 and CDR2 are MNHNY and SVGAGI (reference sequence). This CDR3 has 14 amino acids. Trimming cost V 5 bases and J 1 base; bases outside gene matches: 4. The CDR3 here is CASSKGQKNTEAFF. The DNA of the CDR3 is TGTGCCAGCAGTAAGGGACAGAAGAACACTGAAGCTTTCTTT.

This clone came up a few times. The rearrangement joins TRBV5-5 to TRBJ1-2; D is unresolved. From germline, CDR1 is SGHKS and CDR2 YYEKEE (reference sequence). This CDR3 is 15 amino acids long. The V end was cut by 0 bases, the J end by 1 base, with 10 bases between. The CDR3 loop reads CASSLALGFNYGYTF. The CDR3 DNA reads as TGTGCCAGCAGCTTGGCCCTGGGTTTTAACTATGGCTACACCTTC.

The J gene is TRBJ2-2, the V gene TRBV5-1; 7 bases line up with TRBD1. J gave up 6 bases and V 4 bases, and 9 bases lay outside the gene matches. The germline V gene encodes CDR1 SGHRS and CDR2 YFSETQ. The CDR3 runs 15 residues. The CDR3 coding sequence is TGCGCCAGCAGCCTGGGGACAGTGCAGGCCGGGGAGCTGTTTTTT. Translation: CASSLGTVQAGELFF.

V is TRBV18 and J is TRBJ2-5; 8 bases are a match to TRBD2. V was pared by 1 base and J by 2 bases, with 6 bases of the junction left unmatched. Germline V lookup: CDR1 KGHSH, CDR2 LQKENI. The CDR3 loop spans 16 amino acids. CDR3 in amino acids: CASSPLGAGGQETQYF. CDR3 sequence (DNA): TGTGCCAGCTCACCACTCGGCGCGGGGGGTCAAGAGACCCAGTACTTC.

This chain joins TRBV2 and TRBJ1-2; D unresolved. This CDR3 has 11 amino acids. CDR1 SNHLY and CDR2 FYNNEI come from the germline V gene. V dropped 3 bases and J dropped 13 bases, with 12 bases sitting between them. CDR3 amino acids: CASSDRERPTF. As DNA, the CDR3 is TGTGCCAGCAGTGATCGGGAGAGGCCCACCTTC.

V is TRBV11-2 and J is TRBJ1-1, with no clear D. The V end lost 6 bases, the J end lost 6 bases, and 11 bases lay between the germline ends. Looked up from germline, CDR1 is SGHAT and CDR2 is FQNNGV. The length of the CDR3 is 12 residues. DNA of the CDR3: TGTGCCAGCAGTTTCGTGTCGGCTGAAGCTTTCTTT. Encoded protein: CASSFVSAEAFF.

The chain combines TRBV24-1 with TRBJ1-1, with D possibly matching TRBD1 (5 bases). CDR3 size: 13 residues. The germline V gene encodes CDR1 KGHDR and CDR2 SFDVKD. Trimming shortened V by 5 bases and J by 6 bases, and 12 bases separated the two germline ends. The CDR3, as DNA: TGTGCCACCAGTGCCCTGGGGGAGGCTGAAGCTTTCTTT. Amino acids: CATSALGEAEAFF.

The chain recombines TRBV6-1 with TRBJ2-1, with D perhaps assigned TRBD1 or TRBD2 (6 bases each). CDR3 length: 15 amino acids. Germline V CDR1 and CDR2: MNHNS, SASEGT. V gave up 1 base and J gave up 4 bases, with 11 bases separating them. As DNA, the CDR3 is TGTGCCAGCAGTGAAGAGGGGGGCCGGTACAATGAGCAGTTCTTC. Encoded protein: CASSEEGGRYNEQFF.

This sequence joins TRBV14 and TRBJ1-1, with 8 bases matching TRBD1. CDR3 length equals 14 residues. J lost 11 bases, V lost 4 bases, and 12 bases had no gene match. Per the germline V gene, CDR1 is SGHDN and CDR2 is FVKESK. CDR3 protein: CASSPNRGEQGAFF. The CDR3 DNA reads TGTGCCAGCAGCCCTAACAGGGGGGAACAGGGGGCTTTCTTT.

V usage is TRBV27 and J usage is TRBJ1-1; 7 bases map to TRBD1. V lost 1 base and J lost 0; bases outside the gene matches: 8. CDR1 and CDR2 (germline): MNHEY, SMNVEV (reference sequence). This CDR3 has 17 residues. The CDR3: CASSLFDDREVNTEAFF. The CDR3 DNA reads TGTGCCAGCAGTTTATTCGACGACAGGGAGGTGAACACTGAAGCTTTCTTT.

The genes are TRBV19 and TRBJ1-1, with a weak D call TRBD1 (5 bases). The germline gives CDR1 LNHDA, CDR2 SQIVND (reference sequence). This CDR3 has 16 amino acids. V lost 5 bases and J 3 bases, leaving 19 bases between the germline ends. DNA of the CDR3: TGTGCCAGTAGTCCTCGAGGAGGCGGGACGTACACTGAAGCTTTCTTT. Its protein is CASSPRGGGTYTEAFF.

The V and J genes are TRBV19 and TRBJ2-5, with D perhaps TRBD1 or TRBD2 (5 bases each). Trimming left V 5 bases short and J 10 bases short, with 14 bases between. Per the germline V gene, CDR1 is LNHDA and CDR2 is SQIVND (reference sequence). The CDR3 has 12 amino acids. CDR3 sequence reads: CASSEGRRDQYF. CDR3 DNA: TGTGCCAGTAGTGAGGGACGTAGGGACCAGTACTTC.

V usage is TRBV5-5 and J usage is TRBJ2-7; 9 bases align to TRBD1. The trim removed 4 bases at V and 5 bases at J, leaving 13 bases unmatched. Germline CDR1 is SGHKS and CDR2 is YYEKEE (reference sequence). There are 16 residues in the CDR3. The CDR3 nucleotides read TGTGCCAGCAGCCCTATACCCGGGACAGGGAACGACGAGCAGTACTTC. It yields the protein CASSPIPGTGNDEQYF.

This clone was detected only a few times. This rearrangement joins TRBV27 to TRBJ1-1; no reliable D call. The CDR3 spans 16 residues. Trimming pared 0 bases from V and 7 bases from J, leaving 18 bases between. The V gene's germline CDR1 is MNHEY and CDR2 SMNVEV (reference sequence). In DNA form, the CDR3 reads TGTGCCAGCAGTTTATCCACCCTGAGGCAGACATATGAAGCTTTCTTT. Encoded protein: CASSLSTLRQTYEAFF.

The gene calls are TRBV20-1 and TRBJ1-2; no firm D call. Germline loops: CDR1 DFQATT, CDR2 SNEGSKA (reference sequence). This CDR3 has 8 amino acids. DNA for the CDR3: TGCAGCCCCGATGGCTACACCTTC. It is translated as CSPDGYTF.

The rearrangement joins TRBV5-1 to TRBJ1-3; D may be TRBD1 (6 bases). CDR3 length: 15 residues. Germline V gene lookup returns CDR1 SGHRS and CDR2 YFSETQ. V shed 6 bases and J shed 0 bases, with 13 bases lying between them. CDR3 sequence: CASMSGTNSGNTIYF. The DNA of the CDR3 is TGCGCCAGCATGAGTGGGACAAACTCTGGAAACACCATATATTTT.

J is TRBJ1-3 and V is TRBV15, with D perhaps matching TRBD1 (6 bases). Per the germline V gene, CDR1 is LNHNV and CDR2 is YYDKDF (reference sequence). The V gene lost 7 bases and the J gene lost 4 bases, with 17 bases spanning the gap. This CDR3 spans 15 amino acids. In DNA, the CDR3 is TGTGCCACCAACCGGGACAAGGTGTCAGGAAACACCATATATTTT. Encoded protein: CATNRDKVSGNTIYF. Using reference TRBV15 and TRBJ1-3 for the parts outside the CDR3, the full variable domain is DAMVIQNPRYQVTQFGKPVTLSCSQTLNHNVMYWYQQKSSQAPKLLFHYYDKDFNNEADTPDNFQSRRPNTSFCFLDIRSPGLGDTAMYLCATNRDKVSGNTIYFGEGSWLTVV.

The chain recombines TRBV24-1 with TRBJ1-2; 9 nucleotides line up with TRBD1. V shed 4 bases, J shed 10 bases, and the junction held 12 bases outside the gene matches. Germline V gene data show CDR1 as KGHDR and CDR2 as SFDVKD. The CDR3 loop spans 15 amino acids. CDR3 sequence reads: CATSEFRTGVEDYTF. The CDR3 DNA reads TGTGCCACCAGTGAGTTCCGGACAGGGGTAGAGGACTACACCTTC.

This clone was detected only once. The rearrangement links TRBV10-1 to TRBJ2-5, with a tentative D call TRBD1 (6 bases). This CDR3 has 13 amino acids. Trimming pared 5 bases from V and 5 bases from J, leaving 12 bases between. Germline V gene lookup returns CDR1 WNHNN and CDR2 SYGVQD (reference sequence). This CDR3 reads CASSRTVRETQYF. Written as DNA, the CDR3 is TGCGCCAGCAGTCGGACAGTCCGGGAGACCCAGTACTTC.

The chain combines TRBV27 with TRBJ2-1; weak D call: TRBD2 (6 bases). The germline V gene has CDR1 MNHEY and CDR2 SMNVEV (reference sequence). The CDR3 covers 12 residues. V lost 5 bases and J lost 6, with 8 bases in between. The CDR3 DNA follows: TGTGCCAGCAGTGGGAGGACCAATGAGCAGTTCTTC. This translates into CASSGRTNEQFF.

The V call is TRBV3-1 (or the pseudogene TRBV3-2), the J call TRBJ1-2; 7 bases line up with TRBD1. Germline CDR1 and CDR2: LGHDT and YNNKEL (reference sequence). The CDR3 spans 14 residues. The ends lost 6 bases at V and 2 bases at J; junction bases unmatched: 6. The CDR3 loop is CASRPTGANYGYTF. CDR3 sequence (DNA): TGTGCCAGCAGACCCACAGGGGCGAACTATGGCTACACCTTC.

The CDR3 nucleotides read TGTGCCAGCAGTGATGATATAAATGAGCAGTTCTTC. Translation: CASSDDINEQFF. The V gene is TRBV6-1, the J gene TRBJ2-1; D not resolved. V was clipped by 3 bases and J by 7 bases, with 7 bases between them. The CDR3 covers 12 residues. Germline-derived CDR1 and CDR2 are MNHNS and SASEGT.

V and J are TRBV27 and TRBJ2-5; TRBD2 matches 9 bases. Germline V gene sequence: CDR1 MNHEY, CDR2 SMNVEV (reference sequence). The CDR3 totals 16 residues. V trimming: 2 bases; J trimming: 0 bases; junction bases outside the gene matches: 4. In DNA form, the CDR3 reads TGTGCCAGCAGTTTAGTAGCGGGAGCATACCAAGAGACCCAGTACTTC. Protein product: CASSLVAGAYQETQYF.